The rows below give T cell receptor beta chains drawn from one sample of a study of spatial heterogeneity in lung cancer. TCRdb fed the 5' RACE reads into MiXCR, producing one record per CDR3 protein. The table records 6,000 to 9,000 distinct CDR3 sequences, 5.4% of them present only once. Sequencing used PBMCs, obtained at surgery. The source of these receptors is a male donor with early-stage non-small cell lung cancer. The CDR3 runs from the conserved cysteine through the conserved F or W. A D gene is named only where the DNA matches it firmly. Clone size appears in some rows only: once, few, many, or a class for an expanded clone.

>TRBJ2-5|TRBV7-2|many|TRBD1
TGTGCCAGCAGCCTGGGGACAGGGTACCAAGAGACCCAGTACTTC
CASSLGTGYQETQYF
>TRBJ2-1|TRBV7-6|few|.
TGTGCCAGCAGCGTACGGACGGAGGACAATGAGCAGTTCTTC
CASSVRTEDNEQFF
>TRBJ1-1|TRBV9|many|.
TGTGCCAGCAGCCCCAGGTTCCCCGGGGGGGAAGCTTTCTTT
CASSPRFPGGEAFF
>TRBJ2-3|TRBV20-1|many|TRBD1
TGCAGTGCAGAACCGGGACAGGGGAGGGGCACAGATACGCAGTATTTT
CSAEPGQGRGTDTQYF
>TRBJ2-5|TRBV6-5|many|.
TGTGCCAGCAGTTACTCTGCCGGGGGACAGCAACAAGAGACCCAGTACTTC
CASSYSAGGQQQETQYF
>TRBJ2-7|TRBV14|many|TRBD1
TGTGCCAGCAGCCACCCCGGGACAGGGGTCTACGAGCAGTACTTC
CASSHPGTGVYEQYF
>TRBJ2-3|TRBV10-3|.|.
TGTGCCATCAGTGAGATGACTAGGACTAGCACAGATACGCAGTATTTT
CAISEMTRTSTDTQYF
>TRBJ2-3|TRBV5-1|many|.
TGCGCCAGCAGCTTGCAGGGCGGGGCCAGCACAGATACGCAGTATTTT
CASSLQGGASTDTQYF
>TRBJ1-1|TRBV9|many|TRBD1
TGTGCCAGCAGCGGGACAGGGGGGGATACTGAAGCTTTCTTT
CASSGTGGDTEAFF
>TRBJ1-5|TRBV7-2|many|.
TGTGCCAGCAACTCGGCATCGGTCAATCAGCCCCAGCATTTT
CASNSASVNQPQHF
>TRBJ2-1|TRBV7-9|.|.
TGTGCCAGCAGCTTAGCGGGGGGCAACAATGAGCAGTTCTTC
CASSLAGGNNEQFF
>TRBJ2-1|TRBV19|.|TRBD2
TGTGCCAGTAGCCCCACAACTAGCGGACTCTACAATGAGCAGTTCTTC
CASSPTTSGLYNEQFF
>TRBJ2-1|TRBV27|many|TRBD2
TGTGCCAGCAGTTTGACTAGCGGGAGCTACAATGAGCAGTTCTTC
CASSLTSGSYNEQFF
>TRBJ2-1|TRBV28|many|.
TGTGCCAGCAGTCCCCGCAGCTCCTACAATGAGCAGTTCTTC
CASSPRSSYNEQFF
>TRBJ2-3|TRBV11-2|many|TRBD1
TGTGCCAGCAGCTCCGGGACAGGGCGCACAGATACGCAGTATTTT
CASSSGTGRTDTQYF
>TRBJ2-7|TRBV28|many|TRBD2
TGTGCCAGCAGTTCCGCCGGAGGACTAGCCACGGGCTACGAGCAGTACTTC
CASSSAGGLATGYEQYF
>TRBJ1-1|TRBV29-1|.|.
TGCAGCGTTGAACAAGCGACTGAAGCTTTCTTT
CSVEQATEAFF
>TRBJ1-5|TRBV5-5|few|.
TGTGTCAGCAATTTCGAGGCTAGCAATCAGCCCCAACATTTT
CVSNFEASNQPQHF
>TRBJ1-5|TRBV28|many|TRBD1
TGTGCCAGCAAGTCCGGGACAGGGGATTTTCAGCCCCAGCATTTT
CASKSGTGDFQPQHF
>TRBJ2-4|TRBV10-3|many|TRBD1
TGTGCCATCAGATCGGGACAGGGGGTGAACATTCAGTACTTC
CAIRSGQGVNIQYF
>TRBJ2-1|TRBV19|many|.
TGTGCCAGTAGTTTCGGACGGGTTTATGGCAATGAGCAGTTCTTC
CASSFGRVYGNEQFF
>TRBJ2-2|TRBV11-2|many|.
TGTGCCAGCAGCCGTGTCCCCGGGGGCACCGGGGAGCTGTTTTTT
CASSRVPGGTGELFF
>TRBJ2-2|TRBV28|many|TRBD2
TGTGCCAGCAGTCCTGCCCCAGCGGGAGTTCGGGGCACCGGGGAGCTGTTTTTT
CASSPAPAGVRGTGELFF
>TRBJ2-5|TRBV28|many|TRBD1
TGTGCCAGCAGGACAGGGGGGTCAGAGACCCAGTACTTC
CASRTGGSETQYF
>TRBJ2-6|TRBV19|many|.
TGTGCCAGTACCCGGGACTCACCCAGGACCGGGGCCAACGTCCTGACTTTC
CASTRDSPRTGANVLTF
>TRBJ2-5|TRBV27|many|TRBD2
TGTGCCAGCAGTCAAGGGACTAGCGGAGAGACCCAGTACTTC
CASSQGTSGETQYF
>TRBJ1-1|TRBV5-1|.|.
TGCACCAGCAGCTTGGGGGCCGGAACTGAAGCTTTCTTT
CTSSLGAGTEAFF
>TRBJ2-3|TRBV27|many|TRBD2
TGTGCCAGCAGTCCGTTAGCGGGGATCACAGATACGCAGTATTTT
CASSPLAGITDTQYF
>TRBJ2-7|TRBV5-1|many|TRBD2
TGCGCCAGCAGCTTGACGATAGCGGGAGGCCCCTACGAGCAGTACTTC
CASSLTIAGGPYEQYF
>TRBJ2-3|TRBV20-1|many|.
TGCAGTGCGAACGAGGGGAGCACAGATACGCAGTATTTT
CSANEGSTDTQYF
>TRBJ1-2|TRBV19|many|.
TGTGCCAGTAGTATTGGCATGTTAGTCTATGGCTACACCTTC
CASSIGMLVYGYTF
>TRBJ1-4|TRBV7-2|many|TRBD1
TGTGCCAGCAGCTTATCATCGGGGACAGGGGGCGAAAAACTGTTTTTT
CASSLSSGTGGEKLFF
>TRBJ2-5|TRBV7-2|.|.
TGTGCCAGCAGCCCAAGGCCGAGAGAGACCCAGTACTTC
CASSPRPRETQYF
>TRBJ1-2|TRBV28|many|.
TGTGCCAGCAGTCGGGGTATTAACTATGGCTACACCTTC
CASSRGINYGYTF
>TRBJ2-5|TRBV23-1|many|.
TGCGCCAGCACCACCCAGGAGATCCCTCAAGAGACCCAGTACTTC
CASTTQEIPQETQYF
>TRBJ1-5|TRBV7-2|many|.
TGTGCCAGCAGCTCGGGAGGGTGGAGCAATCAGCCCCAGCATTTT
CASSSGGWSNQPQHF
>TRBJ2-2|TRBV12-3/TRBV12-4|many|.
TGTGCCAGCAGTCCCTTCTTAGCGGACACCGGGGAGCTGTTTTTT
CASSPFLADTGELFF
>TRBJ2-1|TRBV19|many|.
TGTGCCAGTACCGCGGTGGTTCTCAATGAGCAGTTCTTC
CASTAVVLNEQFF
>TRBJ1-1|TRBV7-9|many|.
TGTGCCAGCAGCTGGACGGCAGGGAGGCCTGAAGCTTTCTTT
CASSWTAGRPEAFF
>TRBJ2-1|TRBV7-9|many|.
TGTGCCAGCAGCTCCGGGCCCCTCTCCTACAATGAGCAGTTCTTC
CASSSGPLSYNEQFF
>TRBJ1-5|TRBV6-6|many|.
TGTGCCAGCAGTTACTCCGGAAGCAATCAGCCCCAGCATTTT
CASSYSGSNQPQHF
>TRBJ2-7|TRBV5-1|many|TRBD1
TGCGCCAGCAGCTTGGGACAGGGTAATCTCGAGCAGTACTTC
CASSLGQGNLEQYF
>TRBJ2-3|TRBV10-3|many|.
TGTGCCATCAGTGCGAGGGACAGCACAGATACGCAGTATTTT
CAISARDSTDTQYF
>TRBJ2-2|TRBV25-1|many|.
TGTGCCAGCAATGATCAGTACGCGAACACCGGGGAGCTGTTTTTT
CASNDQYANTGELFF
>TRBJ2-1|TRBV7-9|many|.
TGTGCCAGCAGCTTCCGTCCGGTGGACCGGGGGTCGAACTACAATGAGCAGTTCTTC
CASSFRPVDRGSNYNEQFF
>TRBJ2-7|TRBV18|many|.
TGTGCCAGCTCGCCTGAACAGGGCAGTAGTAACGAGCAGTACTTC
CASSPEQGSSNEQYF
>TRBJ2-5|TRBV7-9|many|TRBD2
TGTGCCAGCAGCTTAGTGCCTCTAGCGGGAGGAAACCAAGAGACCCAGTACTTC
CASSLVPLAGGNQETQYF
>TRBJ2-3|TRBV2|many|.
TGTGCCAGCAAAAGGACGGCCAGCACAGATACGCAGTATTTT
CASKRTASTDTQYF
>TRBJ2-1|TRBV7-9|many|.
TGTGCCAGCAGCTTTGGGACTGGGGACCCCGCTTACAATGAGCAGTTCTTC
CASSFGTGDPAYNEQFF
>TRBJ1-1|TRBV12-3/TRBV12-4|many|TRBD1
TGTGCCAGCAGTACACAGGGGGCTTCAGGAACAGCTTTCTTT
CASSTQGASGTAFF
>TRBJ1-1|TRBV24-1|many|.
TGTGCCACCAGTGATTTGAAGAACACTGAAGCTTTCTTT
CATSDLKNTEAFF
>TRBJ1-5|TRBV6-6|few|.
TGTGCCCGCCGAAGCAGTCAACGGGAACAGCCCCAGCATTTT
CARRSSQREQPQHF
>TRBJ2-7|TRBV20-1|few|.
TGCAGTGCCGCCCCAAGGACATTCTCCTACGAGCAGTACTTC
CSAAPRTFSYEQYF